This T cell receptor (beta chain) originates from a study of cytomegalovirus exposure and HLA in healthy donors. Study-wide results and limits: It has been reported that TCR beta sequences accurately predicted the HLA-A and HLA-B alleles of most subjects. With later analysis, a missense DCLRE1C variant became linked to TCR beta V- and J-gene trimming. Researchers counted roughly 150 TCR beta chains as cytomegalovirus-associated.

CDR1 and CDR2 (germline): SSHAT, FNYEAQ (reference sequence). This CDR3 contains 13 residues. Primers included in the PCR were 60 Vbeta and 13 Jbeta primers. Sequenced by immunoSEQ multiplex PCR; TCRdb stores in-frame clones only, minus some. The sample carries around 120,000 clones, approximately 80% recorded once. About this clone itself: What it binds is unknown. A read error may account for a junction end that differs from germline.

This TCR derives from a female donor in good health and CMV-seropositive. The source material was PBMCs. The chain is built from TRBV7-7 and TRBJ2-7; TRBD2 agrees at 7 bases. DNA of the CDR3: TGTGCTAGCAGCTTGGGGGGGGTTGGCGAGCAGTACTTC. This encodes CASSLGGVGEQYF.